This T cell receptor beta chain was recovered during a study of blood T cell repertoires in COVID-19. Across the whole study: The samples span acute and convalescent COVID-19 from the United States, Italy and Spain. Sources were T cells, B-cell-depleted T cells, or PBMCs; the material itself was cDNA or gDNA.

Sequenced by immunoSEQ multiplex PCR; TCRdb stores in-frame clones only, minus some. The data show a few hundred thousand clones, 70% to 90% seen once. Everyone who took part was roughly 18 to 95 years old, and they came from fewer than 25 US areas. The TCR comes from a woman in her thirties or forties with acute COVID-19. The sequenced material came from PBMCs or T cells enriched from blood (not recorded which).

The CDR3 bases are TGTGCCAGCAGCTTCCTTTCACAGGGGGCTCCCCTACGCGAGCAGTACTTC. This sequence encodes CASSFLSQGAPLREQYF. The rearrangement joins TRBV5-6 to TRBJ2-7; TRBD1 agrees at 9 bases. The V and J ends lost 2 bases and 6 bases, in that order; junction bases with no gene match: 15. Germline-derived CDR1 and CDR2 are SGHDT and YYEEEE. The CDR3 consists of 17 residues.